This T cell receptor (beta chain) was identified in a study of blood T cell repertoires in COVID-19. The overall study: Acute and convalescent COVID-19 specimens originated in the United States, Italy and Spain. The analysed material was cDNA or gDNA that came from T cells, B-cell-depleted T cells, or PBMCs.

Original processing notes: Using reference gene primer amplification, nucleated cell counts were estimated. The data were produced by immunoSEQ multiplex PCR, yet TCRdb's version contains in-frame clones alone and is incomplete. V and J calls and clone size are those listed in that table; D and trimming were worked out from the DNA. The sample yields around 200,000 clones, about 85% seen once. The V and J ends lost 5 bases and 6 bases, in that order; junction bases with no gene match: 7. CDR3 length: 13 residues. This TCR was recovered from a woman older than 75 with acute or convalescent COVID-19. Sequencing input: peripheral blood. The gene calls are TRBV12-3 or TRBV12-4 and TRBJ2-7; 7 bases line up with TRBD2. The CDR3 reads CASSPGLVAEQYF. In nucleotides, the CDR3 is TGTGCCAGCAGTCCCGGACTAGTAGCCGAGCAGTACTTC.